A selection of T cell receptor beta chains follows, all from one sample in a study of T cell repertoires in aging, cancer and after chemotherapy. MiXCR, run by TCRdb on the multiplex PCR reads, gives a single entry per CDR3 protein. The sample includes about 4,300 distinct CDR3 sequences, approximately 28% of them seen just once. Sequenced material: blood. The receptors were sampled from a human donor in good health. The CDR3 runs from the conserved cysteine through the conserved F or W. The D gene is left open where the match is weak. The size of a clone is reported for some rows only, either as once, few or many, or as a class for expanded clones.

len	j_gene	v_gene	abundance	d_gene	CDR3aa	CDR3nt
16	TRBJ2-1	TRBV18	few	TRBD2	CASSLDSGTNYNEQFF	TGTGCCAGCTCACTAGATAGCGGGACGAACTACAATGAGCAGTTCTTC
16	TRBJ1-2	TRBV19	medium-sized	TRBD1	CATARDRGTPGYGYTF	TGTGCCACCGCCCGGGACAGGGGAACGCCTGGCTATGGCTACACCTTC
16	TRBJ2-3	TRBV5-1	few	TRBD2	CASSFTSGSSTDTQYF	TGCGCCAGCAGCTTTACTAGCGGATCTAGCACAGATACGCAGTATTTT
14	TRBJ1-6	TRBV7-2	few	.	CASSAGRNNSPLHF	TGTGCCAGCAGCGCGGGACGGAATAATTCACCCCTCCACTTT
15	TRBJ2-5	TRBV6-5	medium-sized	TRBD2	CASSDSGRAWETQYF	TGTGCCAGCAGTGATAGCGGGAGGGCGTGGGAGACCCAGTACTTC
18	TRBJ2-7	TRBV6-1	few	TRBD2	CASSQVWTSGRSSYEQYF	TGTGCCAGCAGTCAGGTTTGGACTAGCGGGAGGAGCTCCTACGAGCAGTACTTC
15	TRBJ1-4	TRBV7-2	.	.	CASTPSGGSNEKLFF	TGTGCCAGCACCCCGAGCGGCGGGTCTAATGAAAAACTGTTTTTT
12	TRBJ2-7	TRBV27	.	TRBD2	CASSLSGNEQYF	TGTGCCAGCAGTTTGAGCGGGAACGAGCAGTACTTC
15	TRBJ1-3	TRBV6-5	few	.	CASSYDSSSGNTIYF	TGTGCCAGCAGTTACGACAGCAGCTCTGGAAACACCATATATTTT
13	TRBJ1-6	TRBV4-3	.	.	CASSQDRNSPLHF	TGCGCCAGCAGCCAAGACAGAAATTCACCCCTCCACTTT
14	TRBJ2-1	TRBV7-2	.	.	CASSFAAADNEQFF	TGTGCCAGCAGCTTCGCCGCGGCCGACAATGAGCAGTTCTTC
13	TRBJ1-4	TRBV6-1	few	.	CASSEDSEEKLFF	TGTGCCAGCAGTGAAGATTCGGAAGAAAAACTGTTTTTT
16	TRBJ2-7	TRBV24-1	.	.	CATSDGGGQGECEQYF	TGTGCCACCAGTGATGGGGGGGGGCAGGGTGAGTGCGAGCAGTACTTC
14	TRBJ2-3	TRBV6-5	medium-sized	.	CASSSGIPTDTQYF	TGTGCCAGCAGTTCAGGGATTCCCACAGATACGCAGTATTTT
15	TRBJ2-7	TRBV11-2	.	TRBD2	CASSPPGTSDYEQYF	TGTGCCAGCAGCCCTCCCGGGACTAGCGACTACGAGCAGTACTTC
19	TRBJ1-2	TRBV27	.	TRBD1	CASRPITGTGVWKNYGYTF	TGTGCCAGCAGACCCATTACCGGGACAGGGGTATGGAAAAACTATGGCTACACCTTC
15	TRBJ1-2	TRBV5-4	.	TRBD1	CASSLSDRANYGYTF	TGTGCCAGCAGCTTGTCAGACAGGGCAAACTATGGCTACACCTTC
10	TRBJ1-1	TRBV29-1	medium-sized	.	CSVEGQVSPF	TGCAGCGTTGAGGGGCAGGTCAGCCCGTTT
16	TRBJ2-1	TRBV5-6	.	TRBD2	CASSSTSGRNYNEQFF	TGTGCCAGCAGCTCGACTAGCGGGAGGAACTACAATGAGCAGTTCTTC
15	TRBJ1-4	TRBV19	medium-sized	.	CASSTSFNSNEKLFF	TGTGCCAGTAGTACTTCGTTTAACTCTAATGAAAAACTGTTTTTT
14	TRBJ2-7	TRBV5-6	.	TRBD2	CASSWGGSGYEQYF	TGTGCCAGCAGCTGGGGGGGGAGTGGCTACGAGCAGTACTTC
14	TRBJ2-2	TRBV12-3/TRBV12-4	.	.	CASSSGLITGELFF	TGTGCCAGCAGCTCGGGACTCATTACCGGGGAGCTGTTTTTT
15	TRBJ1-2	TRBV28	.	.	CATGGFPDINYGYTF	TGTGCCACCGGCGGCTTCCCCGACATTAACTATGGCTACACCTTC
16	TRBJ1-1	TRBV7-6	few	TRBD1	CASSLTGGAGDTEAFF	TGTGCCAGCAGTTTAACAGGGGGCGCAGGGGACACTGAAGCTTTCTTT
16	TRBJ1-1	TRBV12-3/TRBV12-4	.	.	CASSLGIRRENTEAFF	TGTGCCAGCAGTTTAGGAATACGCCGGGAGAACACTGAAGCTTTCTTT
17	TRBJ1-2	TRBV5-6	.	.	CASSQLILDSKNYGYTF	TGTGCCAGCAGCCAACTAATCTTGGACAGCAAGAACTATGGCTACACCTTC
16	TRBJ2-3	TRBV6-1	medium-sized	TRBD1	CASSEAQGARTDTQYF	TGTGCCAGCAGTGAAGCACAGGGGGCTAGAACAGATACGCAGTATTTT
15	TRBJ2-3	TRBV10-3	.	TRBD2	CAISDMLAGTDTQYF	TGTGCCATCAGTGATATGCTAGCGGGGACAGATACGCAGTATTTT
14	TRBJ2-7	TRBV27	.	.	CASSLEGASYEQYF	TGTGCCAGCAGTTTAGAAGGGGCCTCCTACGAGCAGTACTTC
14	TRBJ1-1	TRBV12-3/TRBV12-4	few	.	CASSFRGGDTEAFF	TGTGCCAGCAGTTTTCGGGGCGGGGACACTGAAGCTTTCTTT
15	TRBJ2-6	TRBV6-6	medium-sized	.	CASSSSGYGANVLTF	TGTGCCAGCAGTTCGAGTGGGTATGGGGCCAACGTCCTGACTTTC
16	TRBJ2-6	TRBV5-6	few	.	CASSWWTSSGANVLTF	TGTGCCAGCAGCTGGTGGACATCCTCTGGGGCCAACGTCCTGACTTTC
14	TRBJ2-1	TRBV27	medium-sized	TRBD2	CASSLREGYNEQFF	TGTGCCAGCAGTTTGCGGGAGGGCTACAATGAGCAGTTCTTC
11	TRBJ2-1	TRBV7-2	few	.	CASSLTTQQFF	TGTGCCAGCAGCTTAACGACCCAGCAGTTCTTC
11	TRBJ2-2	TRBV5-4	medium-sized	.	CASGQIGELFF	TGTGCCAGCGGACAGATCGGGGAGCTGTTTTTT
16	TRBJ2-1	TRBV11-2	.	.	CASSLGGTLLASRGFF	TGTGCCAGCAGCTTAGGGGGGACTCTCTTAGCTTCCAGGGGGTTCTTC
15	TRBJ2-1	TRBV5-4	medium-sized	TRBD2	CASSLTLAGADEQFF	TGTGCCAGCAGCTTGACGCTAGCGGGAGCGGATGAGCAGTTCTTC
12	TRBJ2-2	TRBV19	medium-sized	.	CASSNTLGELFF	TGTGCCAGTAGTAACACACTAGGGGAGCTGTTTTTT
17	TRBJ2-7	TRBV6-1	medium-sized	TRBD2	CASSEAGTSGLYYEQYF	TGTGCCAGCAGTGAAGCGGGGACTAGCGGATTATACTACGAGCAGTACTTC
13	TRBJ2-2	TRBV11-1	.	TRBD1	CASSRQGPGELFF	TGTGCCAGCAGCCGACAGGGACCCGGGGAGCTGTTTTTT
12	TRBJ1-1	TRBV18	.	.	CASSPLRGEAFF	TGTGCCAGCTCACCCTTGCGGGGAGAAGCTTTCTTT
14	TRBJ1-2	TRBV6-5	.	.	CASSGDGGNYGYTF	TGTGCCAGCAGTGGTGACGGAGGAAACTATGGCTACACCTTC
15	TRBJ1-2	TRBV4-2	.	.	CASSPGGGKGYGYTF	TGCGCCAGCAGCCCAGGAGGAGGGAAGGGCTATGGCTACACCTTC
14	TRBJ1-2	TRBV29-1	medium-sized	TRBD1	CSVEDRTVHYGYTF	TGCAGCGTTGAGGACAGGACGGTTCACTATGGCTACACCTTC
16	TRBJ1-4	TRBV19	medium-sized	.	CASSAESGATNEKLFF	TGTGCCAGTAGTGCTGAGAGCGGGGCAACTAATGAAAAACTGTTTTTT
15	TRBJ2-7	TRBV18	medium-sized	TRBD1	CASSPSGTGGYEQYF	TGTGCCAGCTCACCCTCCGGGACAGGGGGTTACGAGCAGTACTTC
17	TRBJ2-1	TRBV6-1	few	TRBD2	CASSLTTSGFLVYEQFF	TGTGCCAGCAGCCTTACCACTAGCGGGTTTTTGGTATATGAGCAGTTCTTC
15	TRBJ2-5	TRBV20-1	.	TRBD1	CSARETGGYRETQYF	TGCAGTGCTAGAGAGACAGGGGGGTATAGAGAGACCCAGTACTTC
15	TRBJ1-3	TRBV5-1	.	.	CASSLDTGTGNTIYF	TGCGCCAGCAGCTTGGACACCGGAACGGGAAACACCATATATTTT
15	TRBJ2-7	TRBV5-1	.	TRBD2	CASRLGLASSYEQYF	TGCGCCAGCAGATTGGGACTAGCCAGCTCCTACGAGCAGTACTTC
16	TRBJ2-5	TRBV7-9	.	TRBD1	CASSLRIGRGFETQYF	TGTGCCAGCAGTCTCCGAATCGGCAGGGGGTTTGAGACCCAGTACTTC
14	TRBJ2-3	TRBV7-3	.	.	CASSFAGTTDTQYF	TGTGCCAGCAGCTTTGCGGGAACCACAGATACGCAGTATTTT
18	TRBJ2-2	TRBV30	few	TRBD2	CASRSGLAGAVGTGELFF	TGTGCCTCCCGATCGGGACTAGCGGGAGCGGTGGGTACCGGGGAGCTGTTTTTT
15	TRBJ1-5	TRBV12-3/TRBV12-4	.	.	CASSRGGVGNQPQHF	TGTGCCAGCAGTCGAGGGGGAGTGGGCAATCAGCCCCAGCATTTT
13	TRBJ2-7	TRBV7-6	.	TRBD2	CATSEPPTYEQYF	TGTGCTACTAGCGAGCCCCCTACCTACGAGCAGTACTTC
14	TRBJ2-5	TRBV6-2/TRBV6-3	once	TRBD2	CASSPGTRGETQYF	TGTGCCAGCAGCCCCGGGACTAGGGGGGAGACCCAGTACTTC
14	TRBJ1-1	TRBV6-2/TRBV6-3	once	TRBD1	CASSRPGGSAEAFF	TGTGCCAGCAGTCGACCAGGGGGCTCAGCTGAAGCTTTCTTT